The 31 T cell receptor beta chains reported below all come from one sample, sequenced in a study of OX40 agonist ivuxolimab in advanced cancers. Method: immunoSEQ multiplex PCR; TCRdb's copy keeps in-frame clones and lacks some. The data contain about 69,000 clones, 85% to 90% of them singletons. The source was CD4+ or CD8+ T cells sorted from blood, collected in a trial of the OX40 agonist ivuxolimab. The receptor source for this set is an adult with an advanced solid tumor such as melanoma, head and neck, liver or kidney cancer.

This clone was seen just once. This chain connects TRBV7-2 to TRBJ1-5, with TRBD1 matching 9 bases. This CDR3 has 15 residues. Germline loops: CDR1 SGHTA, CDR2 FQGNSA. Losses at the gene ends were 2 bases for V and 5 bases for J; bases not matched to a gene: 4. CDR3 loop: CASSLRTGVDQPQHF. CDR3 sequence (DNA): TGTGCCAGCAGCTTAAGGACAGGGGTCGATCAGCCCCAGCATTTT. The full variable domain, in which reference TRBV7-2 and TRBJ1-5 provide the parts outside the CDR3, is GAGVSQSPSNKVTEKGKDVELRCDPISGHTALYWYRQSLGQGLEFLIYFQGNSAPDKSGLPSDRFSAERTGGSVSTLTIQRTQQEDSAVYLCASSLRTGVDQPQHFGDGTRLSIL.

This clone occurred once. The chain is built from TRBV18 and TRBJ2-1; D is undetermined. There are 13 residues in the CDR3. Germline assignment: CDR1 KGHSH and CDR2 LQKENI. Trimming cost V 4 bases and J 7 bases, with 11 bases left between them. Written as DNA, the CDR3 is TGTGCCAGCTCACTCGAGGACGGAAATGAGCAGTTCTTC. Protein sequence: CASSLEDGNEQFF.

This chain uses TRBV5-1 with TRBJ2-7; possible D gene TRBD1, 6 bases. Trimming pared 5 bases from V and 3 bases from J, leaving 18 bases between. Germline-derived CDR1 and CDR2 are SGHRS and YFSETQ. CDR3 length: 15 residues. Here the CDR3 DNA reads TGCGCCAGCAGGCCTGGACAGTATACCGACTACGAGCAGTACTTC. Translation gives CASRPGQYTDYEQYF.

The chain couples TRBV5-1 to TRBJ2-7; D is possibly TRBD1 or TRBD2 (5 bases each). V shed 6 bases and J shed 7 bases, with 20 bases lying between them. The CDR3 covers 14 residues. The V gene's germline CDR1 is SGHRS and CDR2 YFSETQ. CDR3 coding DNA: TGCGCCAGCACCCCCGGTTCAGTTGGGGGTGAGCAGTACTTC. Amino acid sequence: CASTPGSVGGEQYF.

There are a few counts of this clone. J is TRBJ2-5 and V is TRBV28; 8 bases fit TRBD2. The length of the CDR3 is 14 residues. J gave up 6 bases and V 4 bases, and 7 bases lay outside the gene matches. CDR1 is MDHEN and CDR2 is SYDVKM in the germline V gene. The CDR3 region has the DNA TGTGCCAGCAGTTCCAGCGGGAGTCGGCAGACCCAGTACTTC. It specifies CASSSSGSRQTQYF.

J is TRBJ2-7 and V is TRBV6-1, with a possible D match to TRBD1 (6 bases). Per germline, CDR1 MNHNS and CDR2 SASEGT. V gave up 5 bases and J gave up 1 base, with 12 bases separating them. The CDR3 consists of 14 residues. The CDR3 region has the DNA TGTGCCAGCAGTCTGGACAGAGAATCCTACGAGCAGTACTTC. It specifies CASSLDRESYEQYF.

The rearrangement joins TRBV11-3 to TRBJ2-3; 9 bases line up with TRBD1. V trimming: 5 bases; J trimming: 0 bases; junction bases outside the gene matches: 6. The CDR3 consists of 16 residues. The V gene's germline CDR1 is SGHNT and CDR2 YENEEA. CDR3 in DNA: TGTGCCAGCAGCAAGGGGACAGGGCAGAGCACAGATACGCAGTATTTT. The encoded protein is CASSKGTGQSTDTQYF. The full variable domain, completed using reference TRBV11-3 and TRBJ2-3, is EAGVVQSPRYKIIEKKQPVAFWCNPISGHNTLYWYLQNLGQGPELLIRYENEEAVDDSQLPKDRFSAERLKGVDSTLKIQPAELGDSAVYLCASSKGTGQSTDTQYFGPGTRLTVL.

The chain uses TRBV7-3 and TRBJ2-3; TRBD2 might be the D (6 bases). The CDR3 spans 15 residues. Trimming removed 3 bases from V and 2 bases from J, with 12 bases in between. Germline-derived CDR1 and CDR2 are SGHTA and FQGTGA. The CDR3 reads CASSLTRENTDTQYF. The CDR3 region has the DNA TGTGCCAGCAGCTTGACTCGGGAGAACACAGATACGCAGTATTTT.

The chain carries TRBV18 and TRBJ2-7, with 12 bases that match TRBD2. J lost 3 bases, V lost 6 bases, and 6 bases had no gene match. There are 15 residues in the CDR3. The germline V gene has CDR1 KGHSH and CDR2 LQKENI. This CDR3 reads CASSPGLAGLYEQYF. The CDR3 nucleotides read TGTGCCAGCTCTCCGGGACTAGCGGGCCTCTACGAGCAGTACTTC.

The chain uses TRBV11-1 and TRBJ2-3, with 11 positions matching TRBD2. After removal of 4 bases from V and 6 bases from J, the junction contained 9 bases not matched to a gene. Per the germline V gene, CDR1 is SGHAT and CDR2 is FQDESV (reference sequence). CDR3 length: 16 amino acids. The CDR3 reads CASSSPPSGRRDTQYF. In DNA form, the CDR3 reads TGTGCCAGCAGCTCCCCTCCTAGCGGGAGGAGGGATACGCAGTATTTT.

The CDR3 sequence is CASSPIRRASETQYF. DNA for the CDR3: TGTGCCAGCAGCCCAATCCGGAGGGCCTCAGAGACCCAGTACTTC. This chain connects TRBV11-2 to TRBJ2-5; possible D gene TRBD2, 6 bases. From germline, CDR1 is SGHAT and CDR2 FQNNGV. This CDR3 region has 15 residues. Trimming stripped 5 bases from V and 4 bases from J, with 17 bases between.

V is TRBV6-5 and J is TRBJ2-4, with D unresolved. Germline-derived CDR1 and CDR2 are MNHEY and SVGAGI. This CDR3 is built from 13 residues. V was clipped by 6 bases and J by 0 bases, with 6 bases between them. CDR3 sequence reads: CASSSIAKNIQYF. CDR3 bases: TGTGCCAGCAGCAGCATAGCCAAAAACATTCAGTACTTC.

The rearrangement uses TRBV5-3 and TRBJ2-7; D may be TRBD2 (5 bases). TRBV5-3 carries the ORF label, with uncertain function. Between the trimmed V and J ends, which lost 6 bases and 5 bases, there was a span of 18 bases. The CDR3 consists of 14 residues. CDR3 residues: CARTCGWAPHEQYF. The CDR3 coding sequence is TGTGCCAGAACCTGCGGGTGGGCCCCCCACGAGCAGTACTTC.

The CDR3 bases are TGTGCCAGCAGTAAAATAGCGAGATCCGGGGAGCTGTTTTTT. It encodes CASSKIARSGELFF. The rearrangement uses TRBV6-4 and TRBJ2-2; the D gene is possibly TRBD2 (5 bases). This CDR3 is built from 14 residues. Germline loops: CDR1 MRHNA, CDR2 SNTAGT. The V gene lost 5 bases and the J gene lost 6 bases, with 13 bases spanning the gap.

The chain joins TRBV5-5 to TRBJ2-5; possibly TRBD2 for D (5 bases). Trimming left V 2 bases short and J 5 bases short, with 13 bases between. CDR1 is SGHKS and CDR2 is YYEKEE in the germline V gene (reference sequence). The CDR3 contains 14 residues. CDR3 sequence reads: CASSFRGYGETQYF. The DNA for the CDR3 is TGTGCCAGCAGCTTCCGAGGGTATGGGGAGACCCAGTACTTC.

Written as DNA, the CDR3 is TGTGCCAGCAGCTGGACTACCGCGAACACCGGGGAGCTGTTTTTT. Its translation: CASSWTTANTGELFF. The J gene is TRBJ2-2, the V gene TRBV7-2, with TRBD2 as a possible D gene (6 bases). Germline lookup yields CDR1 SGHTA and CDR2 FQGNSA. V shed 4 bases and J shed 0 bases, with 9 bases lying between them. The CDR3 is made up of 15 amino acids.

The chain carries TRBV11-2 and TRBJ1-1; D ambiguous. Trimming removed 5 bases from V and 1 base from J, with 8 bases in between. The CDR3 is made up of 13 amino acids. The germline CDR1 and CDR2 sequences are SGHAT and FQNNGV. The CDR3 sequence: CASSQHPNTEAFF. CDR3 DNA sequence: TGTGCCAGCAGCCAACACCCGAACACTGAAGCTTTCTTT. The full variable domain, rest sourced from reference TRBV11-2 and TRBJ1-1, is EAGVAQSPRYKIIEKRQSVAFWCNPISGHATLYWYQQILGQGPKLLIQFQNNGVVDDSQLPKDRFSAERLKGVDSTLKIQPAKLEDSAVYLCASSQHPNTEAFFGQGTRLTVV.

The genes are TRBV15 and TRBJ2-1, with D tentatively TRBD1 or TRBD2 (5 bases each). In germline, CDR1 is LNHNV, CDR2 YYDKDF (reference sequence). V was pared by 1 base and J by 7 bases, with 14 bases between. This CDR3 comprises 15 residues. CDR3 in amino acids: CATSRAGAWRNEQFF. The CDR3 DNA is TGTGCCACCAGCAGAGCTGGGGCCTGGAGGAATGAGCAGTTCTTC. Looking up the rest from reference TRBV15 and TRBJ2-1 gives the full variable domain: DAMVIQNPRYQVTQFGKPVTLSCSQTLNHNVMYWYQQKSSQAPKLLFHYYDKDFNNEADTPDNFQSRRPNTSFCFLDIRSPGLGDTAMYLCATSRAGAWRNEQFFGPGTRLTVL.

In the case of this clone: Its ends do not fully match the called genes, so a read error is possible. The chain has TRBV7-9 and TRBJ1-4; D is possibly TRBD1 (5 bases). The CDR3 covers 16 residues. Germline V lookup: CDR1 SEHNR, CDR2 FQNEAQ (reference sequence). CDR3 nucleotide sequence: TGTGCCAGCAGCTTAGAGGGTGTGGGGGTTAATGATAAACTGTTTTTT. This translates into CASSLEGVGVNDKLFF.

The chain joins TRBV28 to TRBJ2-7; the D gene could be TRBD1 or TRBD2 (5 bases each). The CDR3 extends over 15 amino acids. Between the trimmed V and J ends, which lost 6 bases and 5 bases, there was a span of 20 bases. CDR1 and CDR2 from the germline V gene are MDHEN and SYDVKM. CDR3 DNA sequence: TGTGCCAGCAGCCCCCCCGGGACGGCTGGGAACGAGCAGTACTTC. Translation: CASSPPGTAGNEQYF.

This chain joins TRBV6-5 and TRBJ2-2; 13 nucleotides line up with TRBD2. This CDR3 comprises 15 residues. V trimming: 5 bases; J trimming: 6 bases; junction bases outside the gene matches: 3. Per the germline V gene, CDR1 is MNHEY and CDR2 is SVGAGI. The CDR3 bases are TGTGCCAGCAGTCGGACTAGCGGGAGAGCCGGGGAGCTGTTTTTT. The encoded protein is CASSRTSGRAGELFF.

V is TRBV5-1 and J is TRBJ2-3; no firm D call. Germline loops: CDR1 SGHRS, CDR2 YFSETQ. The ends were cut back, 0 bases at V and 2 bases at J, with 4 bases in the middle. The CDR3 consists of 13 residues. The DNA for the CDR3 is TGCGCCAGCAGCTTGGTGAACACAGATACGCAGTATTTT. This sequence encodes CASSLVNTDTQYF.

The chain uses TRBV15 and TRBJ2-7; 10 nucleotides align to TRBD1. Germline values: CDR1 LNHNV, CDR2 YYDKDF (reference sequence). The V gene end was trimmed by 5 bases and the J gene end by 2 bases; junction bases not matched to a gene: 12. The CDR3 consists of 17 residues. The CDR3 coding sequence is TGTGCCACCAGCTTCTCCGGAGACAGGGGGCTCCCCTACGAGCAGTACTTC. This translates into CATSFSGDRGLPYEQYF.

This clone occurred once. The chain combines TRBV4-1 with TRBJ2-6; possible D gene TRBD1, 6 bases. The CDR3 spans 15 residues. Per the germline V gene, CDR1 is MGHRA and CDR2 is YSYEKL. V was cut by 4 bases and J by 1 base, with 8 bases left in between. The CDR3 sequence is CASSLGQSGANVLTF. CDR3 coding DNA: TGCGCCAGCAGCCTCGGACAGTCTGGGGCCAACGTCCTGACTTTC.

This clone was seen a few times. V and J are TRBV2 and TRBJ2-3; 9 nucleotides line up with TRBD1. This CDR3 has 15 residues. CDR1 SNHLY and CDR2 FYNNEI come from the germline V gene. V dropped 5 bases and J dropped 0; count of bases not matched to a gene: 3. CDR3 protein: CASSSGTGSTDTQYF. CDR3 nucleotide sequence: TGTGCCAGCAGTTCCGGGACAGGGAGCACAGATACGCAGTATTTT.

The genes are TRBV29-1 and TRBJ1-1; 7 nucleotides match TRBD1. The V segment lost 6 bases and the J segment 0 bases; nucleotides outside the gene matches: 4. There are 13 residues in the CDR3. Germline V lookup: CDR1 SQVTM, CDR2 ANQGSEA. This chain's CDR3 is CSVSGTVNTEAFF. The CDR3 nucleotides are TGCAGCGTATCCGGGACAGTGAACACTGAAGCTTTCTTT.

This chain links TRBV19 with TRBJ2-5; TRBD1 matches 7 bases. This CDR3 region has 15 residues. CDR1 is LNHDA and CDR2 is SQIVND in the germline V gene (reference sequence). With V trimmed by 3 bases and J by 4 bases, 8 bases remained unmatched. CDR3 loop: CASSIFSQGRETQYF. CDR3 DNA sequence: TGTGCCAGTAGTATCTTTTCACAGGGGAGAGAGACCCAGTACTTC. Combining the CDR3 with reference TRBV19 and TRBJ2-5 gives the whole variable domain DGGITQSPKYLFRKEGQNVTLSCEQNLNHDAMYWYRQDPGQGLRLIYYSQIVNDFQKGDIAEGYSVSREKKESFPLTVTSAQKNPTAFYLCASSIFSQGRETQYFGPGTRLLVL.

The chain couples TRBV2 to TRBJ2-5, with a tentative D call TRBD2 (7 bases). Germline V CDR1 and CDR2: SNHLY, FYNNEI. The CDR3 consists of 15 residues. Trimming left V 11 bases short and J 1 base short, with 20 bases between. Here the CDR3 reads CACTSGGGPQETQYF. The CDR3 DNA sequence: TGTGCCTGCACATCTGGGGGGGGGCCCCAAGAGACCCAGTACTTC.

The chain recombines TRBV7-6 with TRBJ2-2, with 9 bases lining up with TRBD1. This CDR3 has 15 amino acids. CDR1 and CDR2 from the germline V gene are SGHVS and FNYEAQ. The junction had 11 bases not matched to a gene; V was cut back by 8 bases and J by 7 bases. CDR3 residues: CASHRRTGAGGELFF. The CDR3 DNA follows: TGTGCCAGCCATCGCAGGACAGGGGCGGGCGGGGAGCTGTTTTTT.

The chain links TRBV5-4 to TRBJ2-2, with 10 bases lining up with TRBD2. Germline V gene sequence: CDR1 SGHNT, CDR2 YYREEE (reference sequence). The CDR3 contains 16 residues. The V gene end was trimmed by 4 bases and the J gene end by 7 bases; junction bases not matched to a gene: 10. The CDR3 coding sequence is TGTGCCAGCAGCGGAGCGGGAGGGCCTCGGGACGGGGAGCTGTTTTTT. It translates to CASSGAGGPRDGELFF.

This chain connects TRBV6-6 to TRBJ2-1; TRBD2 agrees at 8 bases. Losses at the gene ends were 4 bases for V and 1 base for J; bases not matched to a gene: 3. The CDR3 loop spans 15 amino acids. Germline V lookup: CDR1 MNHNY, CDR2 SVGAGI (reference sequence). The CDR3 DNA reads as TGTGCCAGCAGTTTTAGCGGGAAGTCCTACAATGAGCAGTTCTTC. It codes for CASSFSGKSYNEQFF.